These 9 T cell receptor beta chains were all obtained from the same sample, sequenced in a study of blood T cells in healthy people across ages. The authors ran a second PCR of about 6 to 11 cycles using a sample-barcoded 5' primer and a J-beta primer mix. In TCRdb, the 5' RACE reads were re-called with MiXCR into one record per CDR3 protein. The sample contains just under 550,000 distinct CDR3 sequences, approximately 25% of which appear only once. These data were also reused for a study on T cells of mothers and their children.

The sample comprised blood. Source of these receptors: a boy aged 5-17 years in good health.

The chain links TRBV4-1 to TRBJ1-2; tentative D call: TRBD1 (5 bases). The CDR3 sequence is 21 residues long. Trimming removed 1 base at V and 2 bases at J, with 29 bases between. CDR1 is MGHRA, CDR2 YSYEKL, per germline. CDR3 in amino acids: CASSQVRVSGGRVGFNYGYTF. The CDR3, as DNA: TGCGCCAGCAGCCAAGTCCGAGTATCCGGGGGAAGAGTGGGATTCAACTATGGCTACACCTTC.

This clonotype was found a few times. The V call is TRBV7-9, the J call TRBJ2-5; D may be TRBD1 (5 bases). This CDR3 comprises 14 residues. V lost 1 base and J lost 2, with 8 bases in between. In germline, CDR1 is SEHNR, CDR2 FQNEAQ (reference sequence). CDR3 amino acids: CASSLEGAQETQYF. In DNA, the CDR3 is TGTGCCAGCAGCTTAGAAGGGGCTCAAGAGACCCAGTACTTC.

The table lists this clonotype with a few counts. The chain recombines TRBV28 with TRBJ2-7; D remains unclear. Trimming removed 4 bases at V and 3 bases at J, with 7 bases between. Germline V gives CDR1 MDHEN, CDR2 SYDVKM. This CDR3 is 12 amino acids long. This chain's CDR3 is CASSSSVYEQYF. CDR3 in DNA: TGTGCCAGCAGTTCTTCCGTCTACGAGCAGTACTTC.

The table lists this clonotype with a count of one. The rearrangement uses TRBV7-2 and TRBJ2-1; D perhaps matches TRBD2 (6 bases). The tail of the sequence fits TRBJ2-7 better, so the J call may be wrong. The CDR3 loop spans 16 amino acids. Germline CDR1 reads SGHTA; CDR2 reads FQGNSA. This CDR3 reads CASSRPPGLSPYEQYF. Here the CDR3 DNA reads TGTGCCAGCAGCCGGCCTCCGGGACTGAGCCCTTACGAGCAGTACTTC.

The genes are TRBV4-3 and TRBJ1-2; no definite D call. The CDR3 contains 18 residues. V was trimmed by 0 bases and J by 1 base, leaving 18 bases between them. Germline CDR1 reads LGHNA; CDR2 reads YSLEER. The CDR3 DNA is TGCGCCAGCAGCCAAGATCTCTCCCTATGGACGGTTAACTATGGCTACACCTTC. Its protein is CASSQDLSLWTVNYGYTF.

The chain is built from TRBV10-2 and TRBJ2-2; possibly TRBD1 or TRBD2 for D (5 bases each). The germline V and J ends were trimmed by 3 bases and 0 bases, with 8 bases remaining between them. Germline assignment: CDR1 WSHSY and CDR2 SAAADI. The CDR3 extends over 15 amino acids. CDR3 region: CASSDLGANTGELFF. In DNA form, the CDR3 reads TGCGCCAGCAGTGATTTGGGGGCGAACACCGGGGAGCTGTTTTTT.

The V gene is TRBV7-3, the J gene TRBJ2-5; TRBD2 is a possible D gene (6 bases). V shed 5 bases and J shed 0 bases, with 19 bases lying between them. Looked up from germline, CDR1 is SGHTA and CDR2 is FQGTGA. The CDR3 loop spans 17 amino acids. Here the CDR3 reads CASSPGWSGVYQETQYF. The CDR3, as DNA: TGTGCCAGCAGCCCAGGATGGTCGGGGGTGTACCAAGAGACCCAGTACTTC. The complete variable domain, with remaining parts taken from reference TRBV7-3 and TRBJ2-5, reads GAGVSQTPSNKVTEKGKYVELRCDPISGHTALYWYRQSLGQGPEFLIYFQGTGAADDSGLPNDRFFAVRPEGSVSTLKIQRTERGDSAVYLCASSPGWSGVYQETQYFGPGTRLLVL.

The chain couples TRBV27 to TRBJ1-6; maybe TRBD1 (5 bases). The CDR3 has 14 residues. CDR1 MNHEY and CDR2 SMNVEV come from the germline V gene (reference sequence). V lost 2 bases, J lost 6 bases, and 8 bases lay in between. This CDR3 is CASSLGGINSPLHF. The CDR3 coding sequence is TGTGCCAGCAGTTTAGGGGGAATTAATTCACCCCTCCACTTT.

This clonotype was seen a few times. The chain employs TRBV6-5 and TRBJ1-4, with D unresolved. This CDR3 comprises 17 residues. CDR1 MNHEY and CDR2 SVGAGI come from the germline V gene. Between the trimmed V and J ends, which lost 0 bases and 1 base, there was a span of 12 bases. CDR3 residues: CASSYSLRTITNEKLFF. In DNA, the CDR3 is TGTGCCAGCAGTTACTCCCTTAGAACGATAACTAATGAAAAACTGTTTTTT.